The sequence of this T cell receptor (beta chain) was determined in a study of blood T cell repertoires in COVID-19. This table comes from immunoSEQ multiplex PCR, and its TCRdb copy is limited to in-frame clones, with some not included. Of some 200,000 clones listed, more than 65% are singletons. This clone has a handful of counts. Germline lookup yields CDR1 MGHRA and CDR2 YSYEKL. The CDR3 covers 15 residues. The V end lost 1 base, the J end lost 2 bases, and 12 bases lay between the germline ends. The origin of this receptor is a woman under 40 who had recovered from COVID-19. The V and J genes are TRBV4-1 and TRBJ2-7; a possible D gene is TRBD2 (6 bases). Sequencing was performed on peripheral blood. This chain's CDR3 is CASSQAGVGTYEQYF. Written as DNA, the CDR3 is TGCGCCAGCAGCCAAGCGGGAGTGGGGACCTACGAGCAGTACTTC.